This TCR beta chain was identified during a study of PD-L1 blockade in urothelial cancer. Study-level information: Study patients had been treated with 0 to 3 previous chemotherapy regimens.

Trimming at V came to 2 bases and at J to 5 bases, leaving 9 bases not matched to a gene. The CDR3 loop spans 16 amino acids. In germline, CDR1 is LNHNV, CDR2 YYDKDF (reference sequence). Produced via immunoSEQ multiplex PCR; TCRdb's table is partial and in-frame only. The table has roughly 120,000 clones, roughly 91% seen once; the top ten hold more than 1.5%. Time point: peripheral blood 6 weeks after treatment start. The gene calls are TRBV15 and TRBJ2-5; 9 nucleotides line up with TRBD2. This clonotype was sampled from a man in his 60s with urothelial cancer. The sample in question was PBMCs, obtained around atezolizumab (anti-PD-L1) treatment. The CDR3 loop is CATSRLFQAGGETQYF. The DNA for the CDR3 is TGTGCCACCAGCAGACTTTTCCAGGCGGGGGGGGAGACCCAGTACTTC.